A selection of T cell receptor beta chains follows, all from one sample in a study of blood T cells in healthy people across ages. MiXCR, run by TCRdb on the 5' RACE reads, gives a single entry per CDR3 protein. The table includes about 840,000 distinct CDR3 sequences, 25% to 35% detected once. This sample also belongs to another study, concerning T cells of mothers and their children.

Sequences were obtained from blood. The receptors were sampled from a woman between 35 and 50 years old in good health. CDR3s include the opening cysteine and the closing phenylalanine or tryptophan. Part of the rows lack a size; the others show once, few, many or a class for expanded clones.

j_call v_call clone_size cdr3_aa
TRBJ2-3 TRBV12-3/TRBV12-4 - CASSYGFQRATDTQYF
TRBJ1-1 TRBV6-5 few CASSYPDRGITENTEAFF
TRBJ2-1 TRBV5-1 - CVSSWGLAGGSSYNEQFF
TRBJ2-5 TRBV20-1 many CSARTGAETQYF
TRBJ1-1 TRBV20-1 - CSALLPPGNTEAFF
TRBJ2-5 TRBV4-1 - CASSQDPRQSLETQYF
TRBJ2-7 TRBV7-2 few CASTKRQGSDEQYF
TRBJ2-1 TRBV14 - CARVGEQFF
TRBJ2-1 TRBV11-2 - CASSLGWAGAIPFNEQFF
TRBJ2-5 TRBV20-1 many CSARDSRGWETQYF
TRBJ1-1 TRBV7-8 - CASSLRTAVNTEAFF
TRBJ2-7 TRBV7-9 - CPSSPGTAYYEQYF
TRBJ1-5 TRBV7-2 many CASSHGGQPQHF
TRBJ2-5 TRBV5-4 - CASSTSEQETQYF
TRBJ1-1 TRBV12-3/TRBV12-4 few CASVRGNTEAFF
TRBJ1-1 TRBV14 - CASSQDQQWTLTYTEAFF
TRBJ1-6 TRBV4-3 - CASSWFVDNSPLHF
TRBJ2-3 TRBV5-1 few CASSRSGRPDTQYF
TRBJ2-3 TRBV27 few CASSLGEGAKTDTQYF
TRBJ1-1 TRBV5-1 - CASSAEQGTEAFF
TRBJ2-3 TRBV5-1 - CASSLGRGTPSTDTQYF
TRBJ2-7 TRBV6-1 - CASSESGWRSYEQYF
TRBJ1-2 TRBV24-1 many CATSEDQQGDGYTF
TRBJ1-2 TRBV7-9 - CASSLALGNGYTF
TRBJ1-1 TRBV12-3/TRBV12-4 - CASSPQGQLNTEAFF
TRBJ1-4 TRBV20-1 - CSAASLRGGWGEKLFF
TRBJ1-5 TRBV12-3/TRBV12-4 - CASSLSTGTSGRRPRHF
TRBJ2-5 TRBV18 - CASSLNLDRGETQYF
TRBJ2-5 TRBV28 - CASSLSGTQGKVETQYF
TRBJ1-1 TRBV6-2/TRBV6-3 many CASSYVGMNTEAFF
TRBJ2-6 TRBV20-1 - CSARGEGSRSGANVLTF
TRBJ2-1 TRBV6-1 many CASTLGFNEQFF
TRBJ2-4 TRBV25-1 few CASSESGGGMKNIQYF
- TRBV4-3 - CTSSRGQGRYEQYF
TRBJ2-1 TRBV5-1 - CASSSLVGGEQFF
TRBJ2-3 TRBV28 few CASRLSGLAADTQYF
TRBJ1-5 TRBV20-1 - CSARGGGHSNQPQHF
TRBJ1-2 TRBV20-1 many CSAGQGNYGYTF